The clone carrying this T cell receptor beta chain was seen repeatedly, ten times or more. One entry per CDR3 protein, called by TCRdb with MiXCR from the reads. The profile shows hundreds of thousands of distinct CDR3 sequences, around a tenth of them singletons. This sample stems from a study of T cell repertoires in cytomegalovirus infection. The CDR3 sequence is 15 residues long. V lost 3 bases and J lost 5; bases outside the gene matches: 9. Germline V gene lookup returns CDR1 SGHTA and CDR2 FQGNSA. The chain combines TRBV7-2 with TRBJ2-7; 8 nucleotides align to TRBD1. Sequenced material: PBMCs. The clonotype comes from a human donor in good health (CMV status not recorded). Some clones in this sample may be carry-over from other donors' samples. The CDR3 region has the DNA TGTGCCAGCAGCTTCACAGGGGGTCTATTGGACGAGCAGTACTTC. Its protein product is CASSFTGGLLDEQYF.